The 25 T cell receptor beta chains given below trace back to one sample, sequenced in a study of blood T cell repertoires in COVID-19 (dated by TCRdb to about 2020). To prepare the library, the immunoSEQ multiplex PCR assay was applied. Drawn from immuneACCESS, this table holds only the in-frame rearrangements with V and J called that TCRdb kept. Clones are partly lost; checked studies trace under half to an unresolved V gene and leave the rest unexplained. Across this sample there are 60,000 to 90,000 clones, with 80% seen only once. About 5.8% of the sample rests with the top ten. Sequences were obtained from peripheral blood. These receptors all stem from a man in his sixties with active or convalescent COVID-19.

The rearrangement links TRBV7-2 to TRBJ1-5, with a possible D match to TRBD1 (6 bases). This CDR3 has 16 amino acids. The germline CDR1 and CDR2 sequences are SGHTA and FQGNSA. V was shortened by 3 bases and J by 5 bases, with 17 bases between the two germline ends. CDR3 sequence reads: CASSFGTGGGHQPQHF. In DNA form, the CDR3 reads TGTGCCAGCAGCTTCGGGACCGGGGGGGGGCATCAGCCCCAGCATTTT.

The chain links TRBV12-3 or TRBV12-4 to TRBJ1-1, with 10 nucleotides matching TRBD1. V lost 6 bases and J lost 7; bases outside the gene matches: 5. The CDR3 covers 13 residues. As DNA, the CDR3 is TGTGCCAGCAGCAAGACAGGGGGCGTTGAAGCTTTCTTT. As protein: CASSKTGGVEAFF.

The chain employs TRBV7-2 and TRBJ2-3; D is perhaps TRBD1 (6 bases). There are 14 residues in the CDR3. Germline V gene data show CDR1 as SGHTA and CDR2 as FQGNSA. Trimming removed 5 bases at V and 9 bases at J, with 18 bases between. CDR3 amino acids: CASSLSSDSPTQYF. The CDR3 DNA is TGTGCCAGCAGCCTTTCTTCGGACAGCCCCACGCAGTATTTT. The full variable domain, rest sourced from reference TRBV7-2 and TRBJ2-3, is GAGVSQSPSNKVTEKGKDVELRCDPISGHTALYWYRQSLGQGLEFLIYFQGNSAPDKSGLPSDRFSAERTGGSVSTLTIQRTQQEDSAVYLCASSLSSDSPTQYFGPGTRLTVL.

This chain connects TRBV4-1 to TRBJ1-2, with D unresolved. This CDR3 spans 16 amino acids. The ends were cut back, 4 bases at V and 2 bases at J, with 17 bases in the middle. Germline CDR1 is MGHRA and CDR2 is YSYEKL. Here the CDR3 DNA reads TGCGCCAGCAGCCCCTTGTTCGGGATAGTGAACTATGGCTACACCTTC. Its translation: CASSPLFGIVNYGYTF.

The chain has TRBV19 and TRBJ2-7; 7 bases fit TRBD2. The CDR3 totals 16 residues. Per germline, CDR1 LNHDA and CDR2 SQIVND (reference sequence). V trimming: 5 bases; J trimming: 3 bases; junction bases outside the gene matches: 13. Here the CDR3 DNA reads TGTGCCAGTAGTTCTAAACCCGGGACTACGTACTACGAGCAGTACTTC. Encoded protein: CASSSKPGTTYYEQYF.

This clone occurred a few times. J is TRBJ1-4 and V is TRBV15; maybe TRBD1 (5 bases). The CDR3 has 14 amino acids. Germline V gene data show CDR1 as LNHNV and CDR2 as YYDKDF (reference sequence). Trimming shortened V by 3 bases and J by 8 bases, and 13 bases separated the two germline ends. CDR3 DNA: TGTGCCACCAGCAGTTTCAGGGTTGGGGAAAAACTGTTTTTT. Amino acids: CATSSFRVGEKLFF.

The chain couples TRBV4-2 to TRBJ2-5; the match to TRBD2 covers 11 bases. In germline, CDR1 is LGHNA, CDR2 YNFKEQ. The V segment lost 1 base and the J segment 1 base; nucleotides outside the gene matches: 14. CDR3 size: 20 residues. The CDR3 sequence: CASSQVPGLAGGPLQETQYF. DNA of the CDR3: TGTGCCAGCAGCCAAGTCCCCGGCCTAGCGGGGGGCCCCCTCCAAGAGACCCAGTACTTC.

V and J are TRBV7-2 and TRBJ2-7; TRBD1 agrees at 7 bases. CDR1 and CDR2 (germline): SGHTA, FQGNSA. This CDR3 is 15 amino acids long. With V trimmed by 0 bases and J by 2 bases, 4 bases remained unmatched. The CDR3 region has the DNA TGTGCCAGCAGCTTAGCCCAGACAGGGCCCTACGAGCAGTACTTC. Its translation: CASSLAQTGPYEQYF.

This rearrangement joins TRBV19 to TRBJ1-4; 7 bases agree with TRBD1. The germline V gene has CDR1 LNHDA and CDR2 SQIVND (reference sequence). The length of the CDR3 is 17 residues. The trim removed 4 bases at V and 1 base at J, leaving 9 bases unmatched. CDR3 loop: CASSSPSNRGTNEKLFF. The CDR3 bases are TGTGCCAGTAGTAGTCCCTCGAACAGGGGAACTAATGAAAAACTGTTTTTT.

This chain connects TRBV5-1 to TRBJ2-3, with TRBD1 matching 10 bases. V was clipped by 8 bases and J by 6 bases; unmatched bases: 9. CDR3 length equals 14 residues. Germline lookup yields CDR1 SGHRS and CDR2 YFSETQ. CDR3 DNA: TGCGCCAGTGCCCGGGACAGGGGAGGTGATACGCAGTATTTT. It is translated as CASARDRGGDTQYF.

This sequence joins TRBV28 and TRBJ1-2; 10 positions match TRBD1. The junction had 5 bases not matched to a gene; V was cut back by 4 bases and J by 6 bases. The germline V gene has CDR1 MDHEN and CDR2 SYDVKM. This CDR3 has 14 residues. For the CDR3, the DNA is TGTGCCAGCAGTTCGAGACAGGGGGCACATGGCTACACCTTC. Amino acid sequence: CASSSRQGAHGYTF.

The chain combines TRBV11-3 with TRBJ2-1; no reliable D call. The CDR3 is made up of 13 amino acids. Between the trimmed V and J ends, which lost 1 base and 4 bases, there was a span of 5 bases. CDR1 is SGHNT, CDR2 YENEEA, per germline. CDR3 loop: CASSLAGYNEQFF. In DNA form, the CDR3 reads TGTGCCAGCAGCTTAGCCGGGTACAATGAGCAGTTCTTC. Variable domain in full (rest from reference TRBV11-3 and TRBJ2-1): EAGVVQSPRYKIIEKKQPVAFWCNPISGHNTLYWYLQNLGQGPELLIRYENEEAVDDSQLPKDRFSAERLKGVDSTLKIQPAELGDSAVYLCASSLAGYNEQFFGPGTRLTVL.

This chain connects TRBV21-1 to TRBJ2-5; the table's D gene call, TRBD2, was not cross checked with the DNA. TRBV21-1 is recorded as a pseudogene. This CDR3 is built from 19 residues. The CDR3 bases are TGTGCCAGCAGCAAAGACCAAGGACTAGCGGGGGGCACCCAAGAGACCCAGTACTTC. As protein: CASSKDQGLAGGTQETQYF.

V is TRBV3-1 (or the pseudogene TRBV3-2) and J is TRBJ1-3; no firm D call. V lost 1 base and J lost 0, with 13 bases in between. CDR1 is LGHDT, CDR2 YNNKEL, per germline (reference sequence). The CDR3 extends over 17 amino acids. The chain's CDR3 is CASSQGSWQASGNTIYF. The CDR3 DNA reads TGTGCCAGCAGCCAAGGGTCTTGGCAGGCCTCTGGAAACACCATATATTTT.

The V call is TRBV9, the J call TRBJ1-1; 8 bases line up with TRBD1. The CDR3 runs 15 residues. After removal of 4 bases from V and 1 base from J, the junction contained 6 bases not matched to a gene. Germline V gene lookup returns CDR1 SGDLS and CDR2 YYNGEE. The CDR3 reads CASSLLTGANTEAFF. DNA for the CDR3: TGTGCCAGCAGCCTACTGACAGGGGCGAACACTGAAGCTTTCTTT.

This chain joins TRBV5-8 and TRBJ2-2; D gene ambiguous. V shed 2 bases and J shed 4 bases, with 18 bases lying between them. CDR3 length equals 17 residues. The germline gives CDR1 SGHTS, CDR2 YDEGEE. The CDR3 sequence is CASSLPTDTVPTGELFF. The CDR3 coding sequence is TGTGCCAGCAGCTTACCTACTGACACCGTTCCCACCGGGGAGCTGTTTTTT.

This clone was observed a single time. CDR3 residues: CASSVGWTGEKLFF. CDR3 bases: TGTGCCAGCAGCGTAGGGTGGACAGGGGAAAAACTGTTTTTT. V is TRBV9 and J is TRBJ1-4; 8 bases are shared with TRBD1. Germline V gene data show CDR1 as SGDLS and CDR2 as YYNGEE. Losses at the gene ends were 0 bases for V and 8 bases for J; bases not matched to a gene: 3. This CDR3 region has 14 residues.

This chain uses TRBV30 with TRBJ1-3; D gene ambiguous. V was trimmed by 0 bases and J by 8 bases, leaving 5 bases between them. CDR3 length equals 11 residues. Germline CDR1 and CDR2: GTSNPN and SVGIG (reference sequence). The CDR3, as DNA: TGTGCCTGGAGTGTCGGGGACACCATATATTTT. It encodes CAWSVGDTIYF.

The chain is built from TRBV9 and TRBJ1-5, with unresolved D. Germline values: CDR1 SGDLS, CDR2 YYNGEE. V dropped 0 bases and J dropped 2 bases, with 6 bases sitting between them. The CDR3 contains 14 residues. CDR3 residues: CASSVDGRNQPQHF. The CDR3 bases are TGTGCCAGCAGCGTAGACGGTCGCAATCAGCCCCAGCATTTT.

This chain connects TRBV11-2 to TRBJ2-6; weak D call: TRBD1 (5 bases). With 5 bases removed from V and 0 bases from J, the gap between germline ends came to 14 bases. There are 17 residues in the CDR3. The germline V gene encodes CDR1 SGHAT and CDR2 FQNNGV. The CDR3 DNA sequence: TGTGCCAGCAGCCCAGTTGGGGCCCACTCTGGGGCCAACGTCCTGACTTTC. This translates into CASSPVGAHSGANVLTF.

Here the CDR3 DNA reads TGTGCCACCAGCAGGGACAGGGTCGGGGGCTACACCTTC. As protein: CATSRDRVGGYTF. This sequence joins TRBV15 and TRBJ1-2; 8 nucleotides agree with TRBD1. V was clipped by 3 bases and J by 8 bases; unmatched bases: 5. The CDR3 length is 13 residues. Per the germline V gene, CDR1 is LNHNV and CDR2 is YYDKDF (reference sequence).

The chain links TRBV10-3 to TRBJ2-1, with 10 positions matching TRBD1. The CDR3 has 16 amino acids. CDR1 and CDR2 from the germline V gene are ENHRY and SYGVKD. With V trimmed by 6 bases and J by 6 bases, 11 bases remained unmatched. The CDR3 region has the DNA TGTGCCATCAGCACCCGGACAGGGGGAATTGGCAATGAGCAGTTCTTC. It yields the protein CAISTRTGGIGNEQFF.

The DNA of the CDR3 is TGTGCCAGCAGCGAAAGCCATCAGGCCTACGAGCAGTACTTC. Protein sequence: CASSESHQAYEQYF. The chain carries TRBV11-2 and TRBJ2-7; D remains unclear. Looked up from germline, CDR1 is SGHAT and CDR2 is FQNNGV. This CDR3 contains 14 residues. Trimming pared 5 bases from V and 2 bases from J, leaving 13 bases between.

The chain has TRBV2 and TRBJ2-7; TRBD2 matches at 9 bases. Germline CDR1 SNHLY, CDR2 FYNNEI. This CDR3 region has 16 residues. Trimming cost V 3 bases and J 5 bases; bases outside gene matches: 11. The CDR3 here is CASSEIGLAGPDEQYF. CDR3 bases: TGTGCCAGCAGTGAGATTGGCCTAGCGGGGCCCGACGAGCAGTACTTC. The whole variable domain, remainder taken from reference TRBV2 and TRBJ2-7, is EPEVTQTPSHQVTQMGQEVILRCVPISNHLYFYWYRQILGQKVEFLVSFYNNEISEKSEIFDDQFSVERPDGSNFTLKIRSTKLEDSAMYFCASSEIGLAGPDEQYFGPGTRLTVT.

The rearrangement joins TRBV5-1 to TRBJ1-2; TRBD1 matches 7 bases. Trimming at V came to 0 bases and at J to 2 bases, leaving 1 base not matched to a gene. Germline V gene sequence: CDR1 SGHRS, CDR2 YFSETQ. This CDR3 is 14 amino acids long. CDR3 residues: CASSLGDSNYGYTF. CDR3 nucleotide sequence: TGCGCCAGCAGCTTGGGGGACAGCAACTATGGCTACACCTTC.